The 5 T cell receptor beta chains below come from one sample, sequenced in a study of T cells in Graves' hyperthyroidism and ophthalmopathy. RNA transcripts were the template for amplifying TCR beta CDR3 regions. The primer set for the first-round RT-PCR of the TCR CDR3 was HTBI. TCRdb reanalysed the multiplex PCR reads using MiXCR and keeps one entry per CDR3 protein. The sample shows about 580,000 distinct CDR3 sequences, over 11% of them seen only once. The material sequenced was blood. The receptors shown here come from a woman in her thirties with Graves' hyperthyroidism that later progressed to Graves' ophthalmopathy.

This clonotype was counted a few times. The V and J genes are TRBV5-1 and TRBJ2-7; 9 bases are shared with TRBD2. The CDR3 consists of 13 residues. In germline, CDR1 is SGHRS, CDR2 YFSETQ. Losses at the gene ends were 4 bases for V and 6 bases for J; bases not matched to a gene: 5. This chain's CDR3 is CASSRATSGEQYF. DNA for the CDR3: TGCGCCAGCAGCAGAGCGACTAGCGGCGAGCAGTACTTC.

This clonotype appeared many times. The CDR3 loop reads CASSFQTSNEQFF. The CDR3 coding sequence is TGTGCCAGCAGTTTTCAAACTAGCAATGAGCAGTTCTTC. The V gene is TRBV28, the J gene TRBJ2-1, with TRBD2 as a possible D gene (5 bases). The germline V and J ends were trimmed by 3 bases and 6 bases, with 9 bases remaining between them. Germline CDR1 MDHEN, CDR2 SYDVKM. There are 13 residues in the CDR3.

This clonotype was observed a handful of times. V gene TRBV6-5 combines with J gene TRBJ1-5, with D uncertain. Per the germline V gene, CDR1 is MNHEY and CDR2 is SVGAGI. The CDR3 has 13 amino acids. Trimming stripped 2 bases from V and 8 bases from J, with 10 bases between. The CDR3 DNA reads TGTGCCAGCAGTTACAGAGGGAGTGAGCCCCAGCATTTT. Protein product: CASSYRGSEPQHF.

The J gene is TRBJ1-5, the V gene TRBV28, with TRBD1 as a possible D gene (5 bases). The V gene's germline CDR1 is MDHEN and CDR2 SYDVKM. The CDR3 is made up of 16 amino acids. The V end was cut by 3 bases, the J end by 6 bases, with 18 bases between. The CDR3 is CASSFGTGGHGQPQHF. CDR3 nucleotide sequence: TGTGCCAGCAGTTTCGGTACAGGTGGCCACGGTCAGCCCCAGCATTTT.

There are many counts of this clonotype. The chain carries TRBV6-1 and TRBJ2-7; D possibly matches TRBD1 or TRBD2 (5 bases each). V was trimmed by 1 base and J by 5 bases, leaving 9 bases between them. This CDR3 is 13 amino acids long. Germline values: CDR1 MNHNS, CDR2 SASEGT. This CDR3 reads CASSEVGDHEQYF. In DNA form, the CDR3 reads TGTGCCAGCAGTGAAGTGGGGGACCACGAGCAGTACTTC.